This is a list of T cell receptor beta chains from one sample in a study of technical replicates of blood from a few donors. Clones were read by immunoSEQ multiplex PCR, and TCRdb kept only the in-frame ones, dropping some. Here the sample spans over 55,000 clones, more than 85% being singletons. The sample comprised PBMCs. The receptors were gathered from a human donor in good health. Some clones in this sample may be carry-over from other donors' samples. The CDR3 runs from the conserved cysteine through the conserved F or W. D genes are given only for firm matches. Some rows mark clone size as missing; the rest say once, few, many or name a class of expanded clone.

clone_size j_call d_call v_call cdr3_nt cdr3_aa
once TRBJ1-6 NA TRBV18 TGTGCCAGCTCAAACGGGGAGGATAATTCACCCCTCCACTTT CASSNGEDNSPLHF
NA TRBJ1-5 NA TRBV6-4 TGTGCCAGCAGTGACAATACAGAGTTCGATAGCAATCAGCCCCAGCATTTT CASSDNTEFDSNQPQHF
NA TRBJ2-5 TRBD2 TRBV7-3 TGTGCCAGCAGCTCGGGACTAGCCGGGGAGACCCAGTACTTC CASSSGLAGETQYF
once TRBJ1-2 NA TRBV2 TGTGCCAGCAGCCGGGGGAATGGCTACACCTTC CASSRGNGYTF
NA TRBJ2-5 TRBD1 TRBV30 TGTGCCTGGAGATCCGGACAGGGGTGGGAGACCCAGTACTTC CAWRSGQGWETQYF
NA TRBJ2-1 TRBD2 TRBV7-3 TGTGCCAGCAGCCTTGACGGCGGGAGGTTAAATGAGCAGTTCTTC CASSLDGGRLNEQFF
NA TRBJ2-7 NA TRBV11-3 TGTGCCAGCAGCTTTGGAGAATTCTACGAGCAGTACTTC CASSFGEFYEQYF
NA TRBJ2-5 NA TRBV4-1 TGCGCCAGCAGCCAAGATCTTATAGGGAGGGAGACCCAGTACTTC CASSQDLIGRETQYF
NA TRBJ1-2 NA TRBV7-6 TGTGCCAGCAGCTTAGACAGGGCAAGTGGCTACACCTTC CASSLDRASGYTF
NA TRBJ2-5 TRBD2 TRBV5-8 TGTGCCAGCAGTCGGGGACTAGCGGATTTGGAGAGGCAAGAGACCCAGTACTTC CASSRGLADLERQETQYF
NA TRBJ1-4 TRBD1 TRBV2 TGTGCCAGCCGCTGGACAGGGAGTGAAAAACTGTTTTTT CASRWTGSEKLFF
NA TRBJ1-2 NA TRBV29-1 TGCAGCGTTGGGCAGGGCAGAACCGTTGGCTACACCTTC CSVGQGRTVGYTF
once TRBJ1-5 TRBD1 TRBV4-1 TGCGCCAGCAGCCAAGATGCGGCAGCAGGGGGAAATCAGCCCCAGCATTTT CASSQDAAAGGNQPQHF
NA TRBJ1-5 NA TRBV7-9 TGTGCCAGCAGCCCCTCGGGGAGTAACCAGCCCCAGCATTTT CASSPSGSNQPQHF
NA TRBJ1-1 NA TRBV4-1 TGCGCCAGCAGCCAAGAAAGACGGGCTGAAGCTTTCTTT CASSQERRAEAFF
NA TRBJ2-7 TRBD1 TRBV5-4 TGTGCCAGCAGCTTGACAGGGGGCTACGAGCAGTACTTC CASSLTGGYEQYF
NA TRBJ2-5 NA TRBV15 TGTGCCACCAGTGAACCGGGAAGACGTGGGATTGAGACCCAGTACTTC CATSEPGRRGIETQYF
NA TRBJ2-7 TRBD1 TRBV10-3 TGTGCCCTGAGGGACAGTGCCCTGAGCGAGCAGTACTTC CALRDSALSEQYF
NA TRBJ1-1 TRBD1 TRBV7-8 TGTGCCAGCAGCTTTACAGGGGGGAACACTGAAGCTTTCTTT CASSFTGGNTEAFF
NA TRBJ2-6 TRBD1 TRBV4-3 TGCGCCAGCAGCCAAGAGCCCCCCCAGGGGGCCGGGGCCAACGTCCTGACTTTC CASSQEPPQGAGANVLTF
NA TRBJ1-2 NA TRBV6-5 TGTGCCAGCTCTTTCGCGGGACTTCCAGATACCTTC CASSFAGLPDTF
NA TRBJ2-5 TRBD2 TRBV13 TGTGCCAGCAGCTTCCGGACTAGCGGGGGACCGGAGACCCAGTACTTC CASSFRTSGGPETQYF
NA TRBJ1-1 TRBD1 TRBV11-2 TGTGCCAGCAGCTCGGGGACAGGGAACACTGAAGCTTTCTTT CASSSGTGNTEAFF
NA TRBJ1-1 TRBD1 TRBV19 TGTGCCAGTAGTACCGACGGACAGGGGAGTCCAGCTTTCTTT CASSTDGQGSPAFF
NA TRBJ1-1 NA TRBV7-9 TGTGCCAGCAGCTCCCTAGCACTCGGGAACACTGAAGCTTTCTTT CASSSLALGNTEAFF
NA TRBJ2-2 TRBD1 TRBV19 TGTGCCAGTATCCCCCGGGGACAGAGTAACACCGGGGAGCTGTTTTTT CASIPRGQSNTGELFF
NA TRBJ2-5 TRBD1 TRBV9 TGTGCCAGCAGCGTCCAGCCGGGACAGGGAATGGAGACCCAGTACTTC CASSVQPGQGMETQYF
NA TRBJ2-6 TRBD1 TRBV5-8 TGTGCCAGCAGCTTAGGGACAGGGGGATCCTCTGGGGCCAACGTCCTGACTTTC CASSLGTGGSSGANVLTF
NA TRBJ2-3 TRBD2 TRBV6-6 TGTGCCAGCAGTGACTCAACTAGCGGGGGAACAGATACGCAGTATTTT CASSDSTSGGTDTQYF
NA TRBJ2-3 TRBD2 TRBV5-1 TGCGCCAGCAGCCGGGGACTAAGCACAGATACGCAGTATTTT CASSRGLSTDTQYF
NA TRBJ2-5 NA TRBV4-1 TGCGCCAGCAGCCAAGTAGGGGGGGTTTCGGCCCAGTACTTC CASSQVGGVSAQYF
NA TRBJ2-7 TRBD2 TRBV7-9 TGTGCCAGCAGCGTCGGACTAGCGGGAGCGGTCGAGCAGTACTTC CASSVGLAGAVEQYF
NA TRBJ2-7 TRBD2 TRBV7-2 TGTGCCAGCAGCTTAGCGCCCGGGACTAGCGGGGTGATCGAGCAGTACTTC CASSLAPGTSGVIEQYF
NA TRBJ1-5 NA TRBV6-5 TGTGCCAGCAGAACAGGACATAAAGCGCAGCCCCAGCATTTT CASRTGHKAQPQHF
NA TRBJ2-7 TRBD1 TRBV7-9 TGTGCCAGCAGCGCCGACAGGGGGACCTACGAGCAGTACTTC CASSADRGTYEQYF
NA TRBJ2-1 NA TRBV7-9 TGTGCCAGCAGCTCGGAGAGTGAGCAGTTCTTC CASSSESEQFF
once TRBJ2-1 NA TRBV4-2 TGTGCCAGCAGCCAAGTTGGAGGGAGGCCAGGGAATGAGCAGTTCTTC CASSQVGGRPGNEQFF
NA TRBJ2-1 TRBD1 TRBV4-1 TGCGCCAGCAGCCAAGCGGGGACAGGGTCGGCTGAGCAGTTCTTC CASSQAGTGSAEQFF
NA TRBJ2-1 NA TRBV7-8 TGTGCCAGCAGCCCAACAGCGGACCTCTACAATGAGCAGTTCTTC CASSPTADLYNEQFF
NA TRBJ1-2 TRBD1 TRBV9 TGTGCCAGCAGCGTACAGGGGGCTAGCTATGGCTACACCTTC CASSVQGASYGYTF
NA TRBJ2-5 TRBD1 TRBV7-3 TGTGCCAGCAGCCAGGGGGCCAGGGAGACCCAGTACTTC CASSQGARETQYF
NA TRBJ1-2 TRBD1 TRBV11-2 TGTGCCAGCAGTATTCGGACAGGGAGTGCTGGCTACACCTTC CASSIRTGSAGYTF
NA TRBJ1-4 NA TRBV19 TGTGCCAGTAGTATAGGGACAGCAACTAATGAAAAACTGTTTTTT CASSIGTATNEKLFF
NA TRBJ2-5 TRBD2 TRBV7-7 TGTGCCAGCAGCCAGGGCGGCGGGAGGCGGGAGACCCAGTACTTC CASSQGGGRRETQYF
NA TRBJ2-7 NA TRBV23-1 TGCGCCAGCAGTGCCCTTCCGGTCTACGAGCAGTACTTC CASSALPVYEQYF
NA TRBJ1-2 NA TRBV7-2 TGTGCCAGCAGCTTAGATCGGCCAGGAGGACTCTATGGCTACACCTTC CASSLDRPGGLYGYTF